Given below is one T cell receptor (beta chain) in context. Through a sample-barcoded 5' primer and a J-beta primer mix, a second PCR was run for about 6 to 12 cycles. TCRdb recomputed calls from the 5' RACE reads with MiXCR, one row per CDR3 protein. The table lists around 1,600,000 distinct CDR3 sequences, approximately 43% of them singletons. Drawing of peripheral blood yielded 7.5 to 10 milliliters from each donor. This specimen comes from a study of blood T cells in healthy people across ages. Trimming cost V 5 bases and J 3 bases, with 13 bases left between them. CDR3 length: 14 residues. This rearrangement joins TRBV12-3 or TRBV12-4 to TRBJ1-1; D is unclear. Sequenced input: blood. The clonotype originates from a woman between 18 and 30 years old in good health. The DNA for the CDR3 is TGTGCCAGCAGTAAGGGAGCGGGATACACTGAAGCTTTCTTT. It yields the protein CASSKGAGYTEAFF.